One TCR beta chain is described in this entry. Other DNA variants within this sample encode the same CDR3. The J segment lost 0 bases and the V segment lost 0 bases, leaving 2 bases of the junction unmatched. The germline gives CDR1 MRHNA, CDR2 SNTAGT. CDR3 length equals 16 residues. This sample stems from a study of resident and recirculating memory T cells in vitiligo. TCRdb keeps only in-frame clones here, not all; method: immunoSEQ multiplex PCR. The data show 60,000 to 80,000 clones, with roughly nine tenths seen just once and just under 5% held by the top ten. The receptor comes from a male donor with vitiligo. Sequencing was carried out using blood. This rearrangement joins TRBV6-4 to TRBJ2-3; TRBD2 matches at 8 bases. CDR3 sequence: CASSDSAGGSTDTQYF. In nucleotides, the CDR3 is TGTGCCAGCAGTGACTCGGCGGGGGGAAGCACAGATACGCAGTATTTT.